The rows below give T cell receptor beta chains drawn from one sample of a study of cytomegalovirus exposure and HLA in healthy donors. The repertoire was sequenced with immunoSEQ multiplex PCR; TCRdb's copy has only in-frame clones and lacks some. The repertoire has under 200,000 clones, around 83% of them found once; the top ten carry 1.5% to 2%. Input material: PBMCs. These receptors were obtained from a middle-aged man in good health and CMV-seropositive. The CDR3 runs from the conserved cysteine through the conserved F or W. The D gene is left open where the match is weak. Expanded clones get a size class; other rows say once, few or many, or leave the size out.

D gene,clone size,V gene,J gene,CDR3 DNA,CDR3 protein
-,once,TRBV5-6,TRBJ2-7,TGTGCCAGCGGGGGGACAGAGAGCTACGAGCAGTACTTC,CASGGTESYEQYF
TRBD1,-,TRBV6-5,TRBJ1-2,TGTGCCAGCAGCCCCTGGGGACAGGGGGCCTATGGCTACACCTTC,CASSPWGQGAYGYTF
TRBD1,-,TRBV13,TRBJ1-1,TGTGCCAGCAGCTTTGGGACAGGGAGGGATGCTTTCTTT,CASSFGTGRDAFF
-,-,TRBV6-5,TRBJ2-2,TGTGCCAGCAGTTACCAACCGGGACAGAACACCGGGGAGCTGTTTTTT,CASSYQPGQNTGELFF
-,-,TRBV29-1,TRBJ2-5,TGCAGCGTTGAAGGAGGGGGTGGAGAGACCCAGTACTTC,CSVEGGGGETQYF
-,-,TRBV27,TRBJ2-5,TGTGCCAGCAGTTCCCGACTTGGAGAGACCCAGTACTTC,CASSSRLGETQYF
-,-,TRBV7-8,TRBJ1-4,TGTGCCAGCAGCCCCCAAACTAATGAAAAACTGTTTTTT,CASSPQTNEKLFF
TRBD2,-,TRBV7-2,TRBJ2-1,TGTGCCAGCAGCCCAACAATAGCGGGAGGCCCACAACAGTTCTTC,CASSPTIAGGPQQFF
TRBD2,few,TRBV15,TRBJ2-1,TGTGCCACCAGGACTAGCGGGAGTGATGAGCAGTTCTTC,CATRTSGSDEQFF
TRBD1,-,TRBV19,TRBJ1-5,TGTGCCAGTAGTCCAGGCAGGGGGGAACAGCCCCAGCATTTT,CASSPGRGEQPQHF
TRBD1,-,TRBV7-2,TRBJ2-1,TGTGCCAGCAGCTTAGAGGCTAGGGACAGCAATGAGCAGTTCTTC,CASSLEARDSNEQFF
-,few,TRBV6-4,TRBJ2-1,TGTGCCAGCAGTGACTCGGGGCTAGCGCCTCAAAGGCTGTTCTTC,CASSDSGLAPQRLFF
-,-,TRBV7-9,TRBJ2-7,TGTGCCAGCAACACCTCCCCACTAGGCCGCTACGAGCAGTACTTC,CASNTSPLGRYEQYF
TRBD1,few,TRBV5-1,TRBJ1-4,TGCGCCAGCAGCCTGGGACAGGATAATGAAAAACTGTTTTTT,CASSLGQDNEKLFF
-,-,TRBV7-2,TRBJ2-1,TGTGCCAGCAGCTTAAGAATGGGGACAAATGAGCAGTTCTTC,CASSLRMGTNEQFF
-,-,TRBV7-8,TRBJ2-7,TGTGCCAGCAGCTTAGCGACCCAGGCTGGAGGCTACGAGCAGTACTTC,CASSLATQAGGYEQYF
TRBD2,-,TRBV30,TRBJ2-7,TGTGCCTGGAGTGTACCGTCTAGCGGGACTCACTACGAGCAGTACTTC,CAWSVPSSGTHYEQYF
TRBD2,-,TRBV5-1,TRBJ2-2,TGCGCCAGCAGCCCCTTAGCGGGATCAGACACCGGGGAGCTGTTTTTT,CASSPLAGSDTGELFF
TRBD2,-,TRBV11-2,TRBJ2-5,TGTGCCAGCAGCGCCTATCTGCCGGCTAGCGGGATGGAGACCCAGTACTTC,CASSAYLPASGMETQYF
TRBD2,-,TRBV6-5,TRBJ2-3,TGTGCCAGCAGTTACGCAGCGGGAGGGAAAGATACGCAGTATTTT,CASSYAAGGKDTQYF
-,few,TRBV7-2,TRBJ2-4,TGTGCCAGCAGCTTAGGAGGAGAGGCCAAAAACATTCAGTACTTC,CASSLGGEAKNIQYF
TRBD2,-,TRBV7-6,TRBJ2-7,TGTGCCAGCAGCCACGGGACTAAAGAGCAGTACTTC,CASSHGTKEQYF
TRBD1,few,TRBV27,TRBJ1-5,TGTGCCAGCAGTTTAGGGACAGAGAATCAGCCCCAGCATTTT,CASSLGTENQPQHF
-,-,TRBV9,TRBJ2-1,TGTGCCAGCAGCGTAGGTGACGGGAGCAATGAGCAGTTCTTC,CASSVGDGSNEQFF
-,-,TRBV19,TRBJ2-7,TGTGCCAGTAGTAGGGCAGGCTCCTACGAGCAGTACTTC,CASSRAGSYEQYF
TRBD1,-,TRBV5-1,TRBJ1-1,TGCGCCAGCAACCGAGGGCCGGACAGGGGCACTGAAGCTTTCTTT,CASNRGPDRGTEAFF